The 30 T cell receptor beta chains presented below share a single source sample, sequenced in a study of metastatic and nonmetastatic thyroid tumors. MiXCR was used by TCRdb to re-call the PCR reads. The table has about 23,000 clones, roughly 24% seen once; the top ten hold 15% to 20%. No treatment had been given to any patient before thyroid surgery. Sequencing input: blood. The receptors shown here come from a male donor with papillary thyroid cancer or a benign thyroid nodule (not recorded which). Some clones in this sample may be carry-over from other donors' samples.

This clone was detected many times. The chain couples TRBV30 to TRBJ1-1; TRBD1 might be the D (6 bases). Germline V gene data show CDR1 as GTSNPN and CDR2 as SVGIG (reference sequence). Trimming left V 1 base short and J 1 base short, with 19 bases between. This CDR3 has 17 amino acids. In nucleotides, the CDR3 is TGTGCCTGGAGTGGACCGGGGGGGGGCTGGGGGAACACTGAAGCTTTCTTT. Its translation is CAWSGPGGGWGNTEAFF. Filled out from reference TRBV30 and TRBJ1-1, the complete variable domain reads SQTIHQWPATLVQPVGSPLSLECTVEGTSNPNLYWYRQAAGRGLQLLFYSVGIGQISSEVPQNLSASRPQDRQFILSSKKLLLSDSGFYLCAWSGPGGGWGNTEAFFGQGTRLTVV.

This clone was seen only a few times. A much larger clone lies a single base off, so this may be a read error. This rearrangement joins TRBV7-9 to TRBJ1-3, with no clear D. The CDR3 length is 11 residues. Germline V CDR1 and CDR2: SEHNR, FQNEAQ (reference sequence). V was trimmed by 6 bases and J by 6 bases, leaving 6 bases between them. The CDR3 sequence: CASRFVNTIYF. Here the CDR3 DNA reads TGTGCCAGCAGATTTGTAAACACCATATATTTT.

The rearrangement joins TRBV15 to TRBJ2-5, with a possible D match to TRBD1 (5 bases). This CDR3 has 18 amino acids. The V end lost 0 bases, the J end lost 5 bases, and 22 bases lay between the germline ends. The germline V gene has CDR1 LNHNV and CDR2 YYDKDF (reference sequence). CDR3 residues: CATSREPPHDGATETQYF. The CDR3 region has the DNA TGTGCCACCAGCAGAGAACCACCCCATGATGGGGCAACGGAGACCCAGTACTTC.

The V call is TRBV5-4, the J call TRBJ2-2; 12 nucleotides match TRBD2. There are 15 residues in the CDR3. V was pared by 6 bases and J by 7 bases, with 7 bases of the junction left unmatched. CDR1 and CDR2 from the germline V gene are SGHNT and YYREEE (reference sequence). The CDR3 bases are TGTGCCAGCACCCTACTAGCGGGAGGTCACGGGGAGCTGTTTTTT. Protein product: CASTLLAGGHGELFF.

Relative to its sample, this clone is medium-sized. The V call is TRBV20-1, the J call TRBJ2-1, with a possible D match to TRBD2 (6 bases). Germline V gives CDR1 DFQATT, CDR2 SNEGSKA (reference sequence). Trimming stripped 3 bases from V and 7 bases from J, with 16 bases between. This CDR3 is built from 14 residues. CDR3 DNA sequence: TGCAGTGCTAGTGGAGGCGTGGGGGGAAATGAGCAGTTCTTC. This codes for CSASGGVGGNEQFF.

The rearrangement joins TRBV3-1 to TRBJ2-1; D is possibly TRBD1 (5 bases). The CDR3 totals 15 residues. V lost 3 bases and J lost 6, with 15 bases in between. Germline lookup yields CDR1 LGHDT and CDR2 YNNKEL (reference sequence). The CDR3 nucleotides are TGTGCCAGCAGCCACAGATCCTTCAGGGCCAATGAGCAGTTCTTC. This encodes CASSHRSFRANEQFF.

As for this clone: This specimen includes other DNA sequences encoding the same CDR3. The chain employs TRBV4-1 and TRBJ2-2; no reliable D call. Germline V gene data show CDR1 as MGHRA and CDR2 as YSYEKL. The CDR3 is 15 residues long. V lost 6 bases and J lost 7, with 18 bases in between. The CDR3 DNA is TGCGCCAGCAGGCGTGGGTGGGGTCCCGGCGGGGAGCTGTTTTTT. Its protein is CASRRGWGPGGELFF.

This clone was picked up many times. J is TRBJ2-3 and V is TRBV20-1; no clear D. The CDR3 is made up of 13 amino acids. The germline gives CDR1 DFQATT, CDR2 SNEGSKA (reference sequence). V gave up 4 bases and J gave up 6 bases, with 14 bases separating them. The CDR3 spells CSATPERRDTQYF. The CDR3 bases are TGCAGTGCTACCCCGGAACGGCGGGATACGCAGTATTTT.

V and J are TRBV20-1 and TRBJ2-1; possible D gene TRBD2, 6 bases. The length of the CDR3 is 15 residues. V was cut by 5 bases and J by 1 base, with 15 bases left in between. From germline, CDR1 is DFQATT and CDR2 SNEGSKA (reference sequence). The CDR3 nucleotides are TGCAGTGCTGGAACGGGAGAGACATCCTACAATGAGCAGTTCTTC. Protein product: CSAGTGETSYNEQFF.

This chain links TRBV20-1 with TRBJ2-1, with D perhaps matching TRBD2 (5 bases). The CDR3 totals 12 residues. V was clipped by 2 bases and J by 5 bases, with 7 bases between them. Germline-derived CDR1 and CDR2 are DFQATT and SNEGSKA (reference sequence). The CDR3 nucleotides are TGCAGTGCTAGAACACTAGACAATGAGCAGTTCTTC. Encoded protein: CSARTLDNEQFF.

This clone was picked up many times. The chain has TRBV6-2 or TRBV6-3 and TRBJ2-1, with 7 bases aligning to TRBD1. Trimming at V came to 10 bases and at J to 4 bases, leaving 7 bases not matched to a gene. Per germline, CDR1 MNHEY and CDR2 SVGEGT. The CDR3 is 13 amino acids. The CDR3 spells CATTDRTYNEQFF. CDR3 coding DNA: TGTGCCACCACGGACAGGACTTACAATGAGCAGTTCTTC.

This clone was detected only a few times. The chain joins TRBV12-3 or TRBV12-4 to TRBJ2-7; 7 bases are a match to TRBD2. CDR3 length: 13 residues. V trimming: 10 bases; J trimming: 4 bases; junction bases outside the gene matches: 10. Written as DNA, the CDR3 is TGTGCCATCTTCCGCGGGGAGGGGTACGAGCAGTACTTC. As protein: CAIFRGEGYEQYF.

This clone is medium-sized. The V call is TRBV6-1, the J call TRBJ2-7, with no clear D. The CDR3 consists of 14 residues. V lost 5 bases, J lost 6 bases, and 17 bases lay in between. CDR1 is MNHNS, CDR2 SASEGT, per germline. CDR3 loop: CASSPRMGQAEQYF. CDR3 in DNA: TGTGCCAGCAGTCCCCGTATGGGCCAAGCCGAGCAGTACTTC.

This clone was counted ten times or more. Other DNA variants within this sample encode the same CDR3. This chain links TRBV28 with TRBJ2-2; D may be TRBD1 (5 bases). Germline loops: CDR1 MDHEN, CDR2 SYDVKM. CDR3 length: 15 amino acids. V was shortened by 7 bases and J by 5 bases, with 17 bases between the two germline ends. In nucleotides, the CDR3 is TGTGCCAGCAAATCGCGGCAGGGTTGGACCGGGGAGCTGTTTTTT. As protein: CASKSRQGWTGELFF.

As concerns this clone: The junction and the germline gene differ at one end; a read error may be behind it. The rearrangement uses TRBV6-1 and TRBJ2-5; no definite D call. The CDR3 has 15 amino acids. Germline V CDR1 and CDR2: MNHNS, SASEGT. This CDR3 is CASSLNPSGHETEYF. As DNA, the CDR3 is TGTGCCAGCAGCCTCAATCCCTCGGGCCATGAGACCGAGTACTTC.

This clone was counted many times. The rearrangement joins TRBV6-1 to TRBJ1-6; D not resolved. The CDR3 totals 15 residues. Germline-derived CDR1 and CDR2 are MNHNS and SASEGT. Trimming took off 7 bases at V and 7 bases at J, with 17 bases between the two ends. The CDR3 loop reads CASTLTPAGNSPLHF. The CDR3 nucleotides read TGTGCCAGCACCCTGACCCCGGCGGGCAATTCACCCCTCCACTTT.

In its sample, this clone is medium-sized. The chain is built from TRBV7-8 and TRBJ2-7, with no clear D. V gave up 6 bases and J gave up 2 bases, with 17 bases separating them. This CDR3 comprises 15 residues. Per the germline V gene, CDR1 is SGHVS and CDR2 is FQNEAQ. The DNA for the CDR3 is TGTGCCAGCAGGGCACGGGCAGTCGGTACCTACGAGCAGTACTTC. It specifies CASRARAVGTYEQYF.

CDR3 in amino acids: CASSLIMQGTEAFF. The CDR3 DNA reads TGTGCCAGCAGTTTAATAATGCAGGGCACTGAAGCTTTCTTT. The chain uses TRBV28 and TRBJ1-1, with D perhaps matching TRBD1 (5 bases). Trimming pared 2 bases from V and 4 bases from J, leaving 11 bases between. This CDR3 region has 14 residues. Per germline, CDR1 MDHEN and CDR2 SYDVKM.

The genes are TRBV7-8 and TRBJ2-7; a weak D match, TRBD1 (8 bases). The length of the CDR3 is 16 residues. Germline CDR1 is SGHVS and CDR2 is FQNEAQ. Trimming took 3 bases from V and 6 from J, leaving 21 bases between them. The CDR3 DNA reads as TGTGCCAGCAGCTTGCGGAGCGGGACAGGAGATCCCGAGCAGTACTTC. Translation: CASSLRSGTGDPEQYF. Full variable domain (missing parts from reference TRBV7-8 and TRBJ2-7): GAGVSQSPRYKVAKRGQDVALRCDPISGHVSLFWYQQALGQGPEFLTYFQNEAQLDKSGLPSDRFFAERPEGSVSTLKIQRTQQEDSAVYLCASSLRSGTGDPEQYFGPGTRLTVT.

Regarding this clone: A junction boundary mismatches the germline segment, possibly from a read error. This rearrangement joins TRBV28 to TRBJ2-3, with TRBD1 as a possible D gene (6 bases). The CDR3 runs to 17 residues. CDR1 MDHEN and CDR2 SYDVKM come from the germline V gene. In DNA, the CDR3 is TGTGCCAGCAGCCTACGGCACAGGGTATTTCCCACAGGTACGGAGTATTTT. It specifies CASSLRHRVFPTGTEYF.

In its sample, this clone was seen many times. This sequence joins TRBV9 and TRBJ1-4, with D unresolved. Per germline, CDR1 SGDLS and CDR2 YYNGEE. V was pared by 0 bases and J by 3 bases, with 9 bases between. The CDR3 is made up of 15 amino acids. The CDR3 sequence is CASSVVDGPNEKLFF. The CDR3, as DNA: TGTGCCAGCAGCGTAGTAGACGGCCCTAATGAAAAACTGTTTTTT.

This clone was detected a few times. Its ends do not fully match the called genes, so a read error is possible. Different DNA sequences within this sample yield the same CDR3. The V and J genes are TRBV6-1 and TRBJ2-7; D is ambiguous. The germline gives CDR1 MNHNS, CDR2 SASEGT. There are 13 residues in the CDR3. This CDR3 reads CASSPSGISEQYF. CDR3 coding DNA: TGTGCTAGCAGCCCGTCCGGCATATCCGAGCAGTACTTC.

Many counts were recorded for this clone. The chain couples TRBV20-1 to TRBJ2-2, with TRBD2 identical over 11 bases. The CDR3 consists of 16 residues. Germline-derived CDR1 and CDR2 are DFQATT and SNEGSKA (reference sequence). J gave up 4 bases and V 2 bases, and 6 bases lay outside the gene matches. This CDR3 is CSARLAGGSGTGELFF. Here the CDR3 DNA reads TGCAGTGCTAGACTAGCGGGAGGATCGGGCACCGGGGAGCTGTTTTTT.

This clone showed up many times. This chain uses TRBV10-3 with TRBJ1-1, with D unclear. Between the trimmed V and J ends, which lost 2 bases and 6 bases, there was a span of 10 bases. Germline CDR1 reads ENHRY; CDR2 reads SYGVKD. The CDR3 length is 13 residues. The CDR3 nucleotides read TGTGCCATCAGTGAGGTAAAGTCTCCTGAAGCTTTCTTT. Residues: CAISEVKSPEAFF.

This chain links TRBV5-1 with TRBJ2-7, with a weak D call TRBD2 (5 bases). CDR3 length equals 12 residues. Germline-derived CDR1 and CDR2 are SGHRS and YFSETQ. V gave up 2 bases and J gave up 6 bases, with 9 bases separating them. The CDR3 region has the DNA TGCGCCAGCAGCTTATATGGGAGCGAGCAGTACTTC. Residues: CASSLYGSEQYF. Drawing the rest from reference TRBV5-1 and TRBJ2-7, the complete variable domain is KAGVTQTPRYLIKTRGQQVTLSCSPISGHRSVSWYQQTPGQGLQFLFEYFSETQRNKGNFPGRFSGRQFSNSRSEMNVSTLELGDSALYLCASSLYGSEQYFGPGTRLTVT.

The sample holds a few counts of this clone. This chain uses TRBV12-3 or TRBV12-4 with TRBJ1-5, with D perhaps matching TRBD1 (5 bases). The CDR3 loop spans 13 amino acids. The V end lost 7 bases, the J end lost 10 bases, and 17 bases lay between the germline ends. Here the CDR3 DNA reads TGTGCCAGCACCGATCAGGTGGGGGAACCCCAGCATTTT. This gives the protein CASTDQVGEPQHF.

This clone was seen repeatedly, ten times or more. This sequence joins TRBV28 and TRBJ1-5; the match to TRBD1 covers 7 bases. V dropped 7 bases and J dropped 5; count of bases not matched to a gene: 8. Germline V lookup: CDR1 MDHEN, CDR2 SYDVKM. The CDR3 has 14 residues. The CDR3 bases are TGTGCCAGCATTACACAGGGGTCCCATCAGCCCCAGCATTTT. This encodes CASITQGSHQPQHF. Combining the CDR3 with reference TRBV28 and TRBJ1-5 gives the whole variable domain DVKVTQSSRYLVKRTGEKVFLECVQDMDHENMFWYRQDPGLGLRLIYFSYDVKMKEKGDIPEGYSVSREKKERFSLILESASTNQTSMYLCASITQGSHQPQHFGDGTRLSIL.

This clone was observed many times. The V and J genes are TRBV7-2 and TRBJ2-7, with 8 bases that match TRBD1. The CDR3 covers 15 residues. With 5 bases clipped from V and 7 bases from J, the junction kept 13 bases outside the gene matches. Germline V gives CDR1 SGHTA, CDR2 FQGNSA. CDR3 DNA: TGTGCCAGCAGCAAATGGCAGGGGGCGGGTGGTGAGCAGTACTTC. It is translated as CASSKWQGAGGEQYF.

This clone was found many times. V and J are TRBV10-3 and TRBJ2-5, with 13 bases identical to TRBD2. CDR1 and CDR2 from the germline V gene are ENHRY and SYGVKD. The V and J ends lost 2 bases and 2 bases, in that order; junction bases with no gene match: 8. The CDR3 consists of 18 residues. CDR3 in amino acids: CAISEPGGLAGDQETQYF. The DNA for the CDR3 is TGTGCCATCAGTGAGCCGGGCGGACTAGCGGGAGATCAAGAGACCCAGTACTTC.

V and J are TRBV3-1 and TRBJ1-1; no clear D gene. Germline assignment: CDR1 LGHDT and CDR2 YNNKEL (reference sequence). This CDR3 comprises 13 residues. V lost 4 bases to trimming and J lost 5 bases, with 11 bases between them. The CDR3 region is CASSLGRLTEAFF. CDR3 in DNA: TGTGCCAGCAGCCTAGGTAGGTTAACTGAAGCTTTCTTT.